Below, 16 T cell receptor beta chains from the same sample are listed, as sequenced in a study of cytomegalovirus exposure and HLA in healthy donors. Some clones are missing from TCRdb's copy, which holds only in-frame ones; the method was immunoSEQ multiplex PCR. Seen here are tens of thousands of clones, roughly 90% observed once, and the top ten hold 1% to 1.5%. Material: PBMCs. The receptors here all came from a woman aged 18-29 years in good health and CMV-seronegative.

This sequence joins TRBV2 and TRBJ1-1; D is unresolved. The CDR3 is 14 residues long. V was shortened by 4 bases and J by 1 base, with 10 bases between the two germline ends. From germline, CDR1 is SNHLY and CDR2 FYNNEI. The CDR3 loop reads CASSVLRQNTEAFF. CDR3 coding DNA: TGTGCCAGCAGTGTGTTGAGACAGAACACTGAAGCTTTCTTT. Based on the CDR3 plus reference TRBV2 and TRBJ1-1, the full variable domain is EPEVTQTPSHQVTQMGQEVILRCVPISNHLYFYWYRQILGQKVEFLVSFYNNEISEKSEIFDDQFSVERPDGSNFTLKIRSTKLEDSAMYFCASSVLRQNTEAFFGQGTRLTVV.

This chain connects TRBV6-6 to TRBJ2-7; tentatively, D is TRBD1 (5 bases). CDR3 length: 15 residues. V was trimmed by 0 bases and J by 4 bases, leaving 13 bases between them. Germline V gene sequence: CDR1 MNHNY, CDR2 SVGAGI (reference sequence). CDR3: CASSYSADQGYEQYF. As DNA, the CDR3 is TGTGCCAGCAGTTACTCAGCCGATCAGGGATACGAGCAGTACTTC.

This chain joins TRBV7-9 and TRBJ2-7; 8 bases are a match to TRBD2. Trimming took 7 bases from V and 2 from J; bases not matched to a gene: 10. Germline CDR1 and CDR2: SEHNR and FQNEAQ (reference sequence). This CDR3 region has 15 residues. For the CDR3, the DNA is TGTGCCAGCAACAAAGCGGGACTAGATACCTACGAGCAGTACTTC. Translated: CASNKAGLDTYEQYF.

This chain uses TRBV6-1 with TRBJ2-1; D is undetermined. CDR3 length equals 11 residues. V dropped 4 bases and J dropped 4 bases, with 2 bases sitting between them. Germline CDR1 is MNHNS and CDR2 is SASEGT. The CDR3 DNA sequence: TGTGCCAGCAGTGTATACAATGAGCAGTTCTTC. Translating it yields CASSVYNEQFF.

V usage is TRBV11-3 and J usage is TRBJ2-2; perhaps TRBD1 as D (6 bases). Looked up from germline, CDR1 is SGHNT and CDR2 is YENEEA. The CDR3 contains 15 residues. Deletions cut 3 bases from V and 6 bases from J, with 14 bases between. The CDR3 sequence: CASSFSTGLAGELFF. CDR3 DNA: TGTGCCAGCAGCTTCTCAACAGGGCTAGCCGGGGAGCTGTTTTTT.

This clone was counted a single time. V usage is TRBV10-3 and J usage is TRBJ2-7, with TRBD1 identical over 8 bases. V shed 3 bases and J 3 bases; nucleotides not matched to a gene: 16. This CDR3 is 18 amino acids long. Germline loops: CDR1 ENHRY, CDR2 SYGVKD. The CDR3 sequence is CAISDPDRVALWYYEQYF. CDR3 bases: TGTGCCATCAGTGACCCGGACAGGGTGGCCCTTTGGTACTACGAGCAGTACTTC.

The rearrangement joins TRBV11-2 to TRBJ1-3; D uncertain. V lost 2 bases and J 0 bases, leaving 14 bases between the germline ends. The CDR3 contains 17 residues. Germline CDR1 SGHAT, CDR2 FQNNGV. The CDR3 DNA reads TGTGCCAGCAGCTTATTAGGAGGGTTTAGCTCTGGAAACACCATATATTTT. It codes for CASSLLGGFSSGNTIYF.

CDR3: CASSFPGGGEKLFF. DNA of the CDR3: TGCGCCAGCAGCTTTCCTGGGGGAGGAGAAAAACTGTTTTTT. The chain carries TRBV4-1 and TRBJ1-4; weak D call: TRBD1 (5 bases). Between the trimmed V and J ends, which lost 5 bases and 8 bases, there was a span of 15 bases. Germline CDR1 MGHRA, CDR2 YSYEKL. The CDR3 totals 14 residues.

This sequence joins TRBV4-1 and TRBJ1-6; tentatively, D is TRBD1 (5 bases). Germline V gene data show CDR1 as MGHRA and CDR2 as YSYEKL. The CDR3 loop spans 14 amino acids. The V and J ends lost 4 bases and 11 bases respectively, with 15 bases between them. CDR3: CASSPLGTATPLHF. The CDR3 DNA reads TGCGCCAGCAGCCCTCTCGGGACTGCAACACCCCTCCACTTT.

The genes are TRBV5-6 and TRBJ2-7, with D uncertain. V lost 1 base to trimming and J lost 5 bases, with 4 bases between them. This CDR3 region has 11 residues. Germline lookup yields CDR1 SGHDT and CDR2 YYEEEE. CDR3 protein: CASSLTDEQYF. CDR3 in DNA: TGTGCCAGCAGCTTGACTGACGAGCAGTACTTC.

This chain connects TRBV5-6 to TRBJ1-5; no definite D call. The ends were cut back, 1 base at V and 3 bases at J, with 17 bases in the middle. This CDR3 has 17 residues. Germline CDR1 SGHDT, CDR2 YYEEEE. CDR3 region: CASSLYSEGGYNQPQHF. The DNA for the CDR3 is TGTGCCAGCAGCTTGTATTCCGAGGGCGGTTACAATCAGCCCCAGCATTTT. Supplemented by reference TRBV5-6 and TRBJ1-5, the full variable domain reads DAGVTQSPTHLIKTRGQQVTLRCSPKSGHDTVSWYQQALGQGPQFIFQYYEEEERQRGNFPDRFSGHQFPNYSSELNVNALLLGDSALYLCASSLYSEGGYNQPQHFGDGTRLSIL.

The rearrangement joins TRBV7-2 to TRBJ2-7; 8 bases are shared with TRBD1. Germline V gene lookup returns CDR1 SGHTA and CDR2 FQGNSA. The CDR3 totals 15 residues. V lost 1 base, J lost 3 bases, and 5 bases stayed unmatched. CDR3 loop: CASSLGTGTFYEQYF. The DNA of the CDR3 is TGTGCCAGCAGCTTAGGGACAGGGACATTCTACGAGCAGTACTTC. The full variable domain, in which reference TRBV7-2 and TRBJ2-7 provide the parts outside the CDR3, is GAGVSQSPSNKVTEKGKDVELRCDPISGHTALYWYRQSLGQGLEFLIYFQGNSAPDKSGLPSDRFSAERTGGSVSTLTIQRTQQEDSAVYLCASSLGTGTFYEQYFGPGTRLTVT.

The rearrangement links TRBV28 to TRBJ1-3; 7 bases align to TRBD1. Germline V gene data show CDR1 as MDHEN and CDR2 as SYDVKM. V lost 5 bases and J lost 1; bases outside the gene matches: 8. This CDR3 comprises 16 residues. The CDR3 DNA sequence: TGTGCCAGCAGTCCCCCCGGCAGGGGGTCTGGAAACACCATATATTTT. It encodes CASSPPGRGSGNTIYF.

V gene TRBV6-1 combines with J gene TRBJ2-5; 7 bases align to TRBD1. The trim removed 3 bases at V and 7 bases at J, leaving 2 bases unmatched. Germline CDR1 and CDR2: MNHNS and SASEGT. CDR3 size: 12 residues. Here the CDR3 DNA reads TGTGCCAGCAGTGAGACAGGGATGACCCAGTACTTC. The encoded protein is CASSETGMTQYF.

The chain has TRBV18 and TRBJ2-1, with D tentatively TRBD1 (5 bases). The CDR3 has 16 amino acids. Trimming cost V 6 bases and J 6 bases, with 21 bases left between them. The germline V gene encodes CDR1 KGHSH and CDR2 LQKENI. The CDR3 DNA is TGTGCCAGCTCGCCCGTAAGGGCAGGGATCTCCAATGAGCAGTTCTTC. This encodes CASSPVRAGISNEQFF.

The chain combines TRBV7-2 with TRBJ2-5, with D hard to call. The J call may be mistaken, given a closer DNA end match to TRBJ2-7. In germline, CDR1 is SGHTA, CDR2 FQGNSA. The CDR3 consists of 13 residues. CDR3 residues: CASSLAVSYEQYF. The CDR3 bases are TGTGCCAGCAGCTTAGCAGTCTCCTACGAGCAGTACTTC.